The following is a T cell receptor (beta chain) sequence with its context. This entry belongs to a study of blood T cell repertoires in COVID-19. Overall study context: PBMCs, B-cell-depleted T cells, or T cells provided the cDNA or gDNA that made up the material.

Authors' methods: Researchers report that nucleated cell counts were estimated from reference gene primer amplification. Profiled with immunoSEQ multiplex PCR; TCRdb holds only in-frame clones, not every one. V and J calls and clone size are as listed in that table; D and trimming were resolved from the DNA. Among about 300,000 clones listed, around nine tenths were seen once. Trimming pared 1 base from V and 5 bases from J, leaving 11 bases between. Per the germline V gene, CDR1 is LGHDT and CDR2 is YNNKEL (reference sequence). The CDR3 is 14 residues long. This sequence was found in a man in his 70s with acute or convalescent COVID-19. Sequenced sample: peripheral blood. This chain uses TRBV3-1 (or the pseudogene TRBV3-2) with TRBJ2-5; D is unresolved. CDR3 DNA: TGTGCCAGCAGCCAAGCTTACGGTTCCGAGACCCAGTACTTC. Translation: CASSQAYGSETQYF.